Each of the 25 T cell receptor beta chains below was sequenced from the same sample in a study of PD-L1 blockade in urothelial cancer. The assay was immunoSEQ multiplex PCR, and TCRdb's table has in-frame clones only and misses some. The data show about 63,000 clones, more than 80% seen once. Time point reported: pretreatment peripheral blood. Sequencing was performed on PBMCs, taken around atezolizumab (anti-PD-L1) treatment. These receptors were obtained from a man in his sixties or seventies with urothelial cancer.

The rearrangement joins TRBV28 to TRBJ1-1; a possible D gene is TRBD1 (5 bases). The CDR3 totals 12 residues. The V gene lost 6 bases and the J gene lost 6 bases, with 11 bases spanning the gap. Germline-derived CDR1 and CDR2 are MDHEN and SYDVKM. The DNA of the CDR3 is TGTGCCAGCAGCTCCCAGGGCGCTGAAGCTTTCTTT. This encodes CASSSQGAEAFF.

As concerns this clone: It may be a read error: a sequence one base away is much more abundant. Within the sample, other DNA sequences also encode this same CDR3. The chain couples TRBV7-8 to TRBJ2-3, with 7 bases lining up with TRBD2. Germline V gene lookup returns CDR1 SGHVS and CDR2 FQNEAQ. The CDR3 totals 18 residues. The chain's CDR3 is CASSLAEVAGLSTDTQYF. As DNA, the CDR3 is TGTGCCAGCAGCTTAGCGGAGGTAGCGGGCCTGAGCACAGATACACAGTATTTT.

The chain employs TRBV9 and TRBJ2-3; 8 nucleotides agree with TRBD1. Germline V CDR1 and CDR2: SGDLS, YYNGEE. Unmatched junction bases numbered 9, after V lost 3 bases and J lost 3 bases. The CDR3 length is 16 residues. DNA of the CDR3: TGTGCCAGCAGCGAGAGACAGGGGACTTATACAGATACGCAGTATTTT. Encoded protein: CASSERQGTYTDTQYF.

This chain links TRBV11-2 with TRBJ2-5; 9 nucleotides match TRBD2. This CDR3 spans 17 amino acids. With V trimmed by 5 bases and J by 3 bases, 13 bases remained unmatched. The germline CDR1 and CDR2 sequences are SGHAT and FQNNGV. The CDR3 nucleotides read TGTGCCAGCAGCCCCTTAGGGGGCGGGGGGGCTAAAGAGACCCAGTACTTC. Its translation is CASSPLGGGGAKETQYF.

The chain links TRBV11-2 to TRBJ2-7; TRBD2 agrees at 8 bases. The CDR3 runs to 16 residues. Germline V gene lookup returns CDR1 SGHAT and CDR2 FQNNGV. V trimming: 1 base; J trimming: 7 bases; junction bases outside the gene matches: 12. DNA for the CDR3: TGTGCCAGCAGCTTAGGATCCCTAGCGGGTGCAACTGAGCAGTACTTC. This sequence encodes CASSLGSLAGATEQYF.

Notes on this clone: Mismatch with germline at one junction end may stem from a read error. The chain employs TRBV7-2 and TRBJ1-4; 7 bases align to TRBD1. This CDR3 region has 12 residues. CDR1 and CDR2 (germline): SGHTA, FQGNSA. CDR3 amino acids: CASSLVRDRIIF. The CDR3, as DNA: TGTGCCAGCAGCTTAGTCCGGGACAGAATAATTTTT.

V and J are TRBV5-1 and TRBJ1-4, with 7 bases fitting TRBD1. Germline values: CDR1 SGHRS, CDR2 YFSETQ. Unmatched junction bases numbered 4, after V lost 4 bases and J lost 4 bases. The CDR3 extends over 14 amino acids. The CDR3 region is CASSRDRDNEKLFF. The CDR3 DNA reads TGCGCCAGCAGCCGCGACAGGGATAATGAAAAACTGTTTTTT.

The CDR3 spells CASSKTVGGSYEQYF. CDR3 DNA sequence: TGTGCCAGCAGTAAAACAGTGGGGGGGTCCTACGAGCAGTACTTC. The V call is TRBV6-5, the J call TRBJ2-7, with 7 bases that match TRBD2. V dropped 5 bases and J dropped 1; count of bases not matched to a gene: 8. The CDR3 sequence is 15 residues long. CDR1 and CDR2 (germline): MNHEY, SVGAGI.

The CDR3 nucleotides read TGTGCCAGCAGCTTAGAACTAGCGGGAGGGAATGAGCAGTTCTTC. Amino acids: CASSLELAGGNEQFF. This sequence joins TRBV7-9 and TRBJ2-1; 13 bases map to TRBD2. Germline CDR1 and CDR2: SEHNR and FQNEAQ (reference sequence). The CDR3 runs 15 residues. Unmatched junction bases numbered 1, after V lost 1 base and J lost 7 bases. The variable domain in full, with the rest retrieved from reference TRBV7-9 and TRBJ2-1, is DTGVSQNPRHKITKRGQNVTFRCDPISEHNRLYWYRQTLGQGPEFLTYFQNEAQLEKSRLLSDRFSAERPKGSFSTLEIQRTEQGDSAMYLCASSLELAGGNEQFFGPGTRLTVL.

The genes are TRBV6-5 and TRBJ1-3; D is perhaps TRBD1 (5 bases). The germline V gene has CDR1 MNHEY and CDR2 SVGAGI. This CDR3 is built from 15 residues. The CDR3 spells CASARARHSGNTIYF. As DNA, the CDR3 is TGTGCTTCGGCCAGGGCCCGACACTCTGGAAACACCATATATTTT.

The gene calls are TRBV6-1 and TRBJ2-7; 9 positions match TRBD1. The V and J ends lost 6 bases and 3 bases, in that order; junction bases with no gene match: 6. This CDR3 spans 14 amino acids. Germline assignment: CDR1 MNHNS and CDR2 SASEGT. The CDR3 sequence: CASSPTTGGYEQYF. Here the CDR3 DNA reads TGTGCCAGCAGCCCGACGACAGGGGGCTACGAGCAGTACTTC.

In nucleotides, the CDR3 is TGTGCCAGTAGTATAGGACAGGAGTCCTACGAGCAGTACTTC. It yields the protein CASSIGQESYEQYF. V is TRBV19 and J is TRBJ2-7; D perhaps matches TRBD1 (6 bases). V lost 1 base to trimming and J lost 1 base, with 8 bases between them. The CDR3 is 14 amino acids. The germline gives CDR1 LNHDA, CDR2 SQIVND (reference sequence).

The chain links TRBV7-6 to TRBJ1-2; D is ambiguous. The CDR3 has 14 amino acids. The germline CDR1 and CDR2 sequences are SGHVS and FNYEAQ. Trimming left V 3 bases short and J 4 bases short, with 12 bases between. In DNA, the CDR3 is TGTGCCAGCAGCTTTGAACCAGAATCCTATGGCTACACCTTC. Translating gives CASSFEPESYGYTF. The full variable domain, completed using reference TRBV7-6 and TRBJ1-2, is GAGVSQSPRYKVTKRGQDVALRCDPISGHVSLYWYRQALGQGPEFLTYFNYEAQQDKSGLPNDRFSAERPEGSISTLTIQRTEQRDSAMYRCASSFEPESYGYTFGSGTRLTVV.

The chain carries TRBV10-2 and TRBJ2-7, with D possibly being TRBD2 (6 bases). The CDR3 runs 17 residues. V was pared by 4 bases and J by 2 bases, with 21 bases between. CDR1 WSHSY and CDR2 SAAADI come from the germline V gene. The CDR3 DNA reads TGCGCCAGCAGTGGCCCTATGCCGACCGGGGGACCCTACGAGCAGTACTTC. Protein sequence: CASSGPMPTGGPYEQYF.

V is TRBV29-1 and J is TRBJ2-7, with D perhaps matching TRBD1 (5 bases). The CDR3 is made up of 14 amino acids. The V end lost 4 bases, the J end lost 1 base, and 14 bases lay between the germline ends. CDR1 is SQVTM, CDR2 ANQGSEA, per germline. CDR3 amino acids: CSVAQGVSSYEQYF. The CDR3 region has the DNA TGCAGCGTTGCCCAAGGGGTATCTTCCTACGAGCAGTACTTC.

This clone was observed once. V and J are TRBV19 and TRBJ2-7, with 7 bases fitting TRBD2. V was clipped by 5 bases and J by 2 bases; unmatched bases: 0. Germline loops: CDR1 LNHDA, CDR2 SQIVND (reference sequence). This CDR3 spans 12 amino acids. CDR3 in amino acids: CASSRGAYEQYF. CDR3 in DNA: TGTGCCAGTAGTCGGGGGGCCTACGAGCAGTACTTC.

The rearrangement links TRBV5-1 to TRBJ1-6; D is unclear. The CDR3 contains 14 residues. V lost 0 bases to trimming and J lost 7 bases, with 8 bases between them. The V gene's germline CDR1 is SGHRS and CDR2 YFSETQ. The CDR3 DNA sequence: TGCGCCAGCAGCTTGGGAGACACCAATTCACCCCTCCACTTT. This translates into CASSLGDTNSPLHF.

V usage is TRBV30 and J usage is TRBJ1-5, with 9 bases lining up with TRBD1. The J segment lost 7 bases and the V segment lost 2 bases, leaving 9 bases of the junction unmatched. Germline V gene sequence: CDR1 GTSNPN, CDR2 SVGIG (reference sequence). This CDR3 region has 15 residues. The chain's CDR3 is CAWSRDRGAGQPQHF. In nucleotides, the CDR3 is TGTGCCTGGAGTAGAGACAGGGGGGCGGGGCAGCCCCAGCATTTT.

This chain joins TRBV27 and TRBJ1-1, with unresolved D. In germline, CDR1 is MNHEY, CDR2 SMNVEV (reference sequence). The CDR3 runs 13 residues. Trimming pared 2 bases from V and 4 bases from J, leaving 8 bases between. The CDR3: CASSLEESTEAFF. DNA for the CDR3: TGTGCCAGCAGTTTAGAGGAGAGCACTGAAGCTTTCTTT.

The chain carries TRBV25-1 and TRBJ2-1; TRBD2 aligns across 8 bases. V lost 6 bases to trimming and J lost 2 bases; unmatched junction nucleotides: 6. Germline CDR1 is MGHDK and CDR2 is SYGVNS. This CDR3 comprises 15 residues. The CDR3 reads CASSILRGAYNEQFF. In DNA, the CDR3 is TGTGCCAGCAGCATTTTGCGGGGGGCCTACAATGAGCAGTTCTTC.

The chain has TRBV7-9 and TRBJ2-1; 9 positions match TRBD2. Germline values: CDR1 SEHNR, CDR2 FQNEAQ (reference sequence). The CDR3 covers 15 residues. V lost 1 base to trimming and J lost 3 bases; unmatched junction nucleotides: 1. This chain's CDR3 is CASSLGLAVYNEQFF. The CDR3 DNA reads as TGTGCCAGCAGCTTAGGACTAGCGGTCTACAATGAGCAGTTCTTC.

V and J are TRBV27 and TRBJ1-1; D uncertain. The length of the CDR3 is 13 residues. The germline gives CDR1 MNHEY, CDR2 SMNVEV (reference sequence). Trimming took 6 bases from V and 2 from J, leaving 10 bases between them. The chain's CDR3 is CASSLTPNTEAFF. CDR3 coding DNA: TGTGCCAGCAGCCTTACACCCAACACTGAAGCTTTCTTT.

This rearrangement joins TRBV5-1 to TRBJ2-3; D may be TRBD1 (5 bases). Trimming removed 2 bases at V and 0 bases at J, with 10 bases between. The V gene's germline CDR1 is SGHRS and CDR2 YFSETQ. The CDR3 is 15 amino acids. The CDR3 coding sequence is TGCGCCAGCAGCTTTAAGGGGTCTAGCACAGATACGCAGTATTTT. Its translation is CASSFKGSSTDTQYF.

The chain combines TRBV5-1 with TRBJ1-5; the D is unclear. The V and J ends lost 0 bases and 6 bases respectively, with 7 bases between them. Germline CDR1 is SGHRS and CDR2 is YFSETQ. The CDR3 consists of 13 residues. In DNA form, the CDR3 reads TGCGCCAGCAGCTTGGGTATCTCTCAGCCCCAGCATTTT. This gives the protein CASSLGISQPQHF.

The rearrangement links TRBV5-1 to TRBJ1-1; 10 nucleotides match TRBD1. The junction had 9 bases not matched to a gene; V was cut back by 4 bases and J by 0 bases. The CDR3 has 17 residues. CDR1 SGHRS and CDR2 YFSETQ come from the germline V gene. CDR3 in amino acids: CASSPSGQGDMNTEAFF. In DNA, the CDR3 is TGCGCCAGCAGCCCCAGTGGACAGGGGGATATGAACACTGAAGCTTTCTTT. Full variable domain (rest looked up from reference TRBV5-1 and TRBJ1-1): KAGVTQTPRYLIKTRGQQVTLSCSPISGHRSVSWYQQTPGQGLQFLFEYFSETQRNKGNFPGRFSGRQFSNSRSEMNVSTLELGDSALYLCASSPSGQGDMNTEAFFGQGTRLTVV.